This is a list of T cell receptor beta chains from one sample in a study of beta chain features in type 1 diabetes. The data were produced by immunoSEQ multiplex PCR, yet TCRdb's version contains in-frame clones alone and is incomplete. The sample holds 200,000 to 250,000 clones, 25% to 30% seen once. The source material was central memory CD4+ T cells from blood. The receptors derive from a man aged 30 to 45 in good health. CDR3s include the opening cysteine and the closing phenylalanine or tryptophan. A D gene is named only where the DNA matches it firmly. Not every row has a clone size; where given, it reads once, few, many or a size class.

J gene: TRBJ2-7
clone size: -
D gene: -
V gene: TRBV19
CDR3 protein: CASSSQGTYEQYF
CDR3 DNA: TGTGCCAGTAGTAGCCAGGGTACCTACGAGCAGTACTTC

J gene: TRBJ1-4
clone size: -
D gene: -
V gene: TRBV9
CDR3 protein: CASSPTVGGIGEKLFF
CDR3 DNA: TGTGCCAGCAGCCCTACGGTTGGGGGGATTGGTGAAAAACTGTTTTTT

J gene: TRBJ2-7
clone size: -
D gene: -
V gene: TRBV5-1
CDR3 protein: CASISDGYEQYF
CDR3 DNA: TGCGCCAGCATCTCGGACGGGTACGAGCAGTACTTC

J gene: TRBJ1-5
clone size: few
D gene: TRBD1
V gene: TRBV19
CDR3 protein: CASRPGGGSNQPQHF
CDR3 DNA: TGTGCAAGTAGGCCAGGGGGCGGAAGCAATCAGCCCCAGCATTTT

J gene: TRBJ2-6
clone size: -
D gene: TRBD1
V gene: TRBV10-2
CDR3 protein: CASSEWTGGGSGANVLTF
CDR3 DNA: TGCGCCAGCAGTGAGTGGACAGGGGGCGGCAGTGGGGCCAACGTCCTGACTTTC

J gene: TRBJ2-3
clone size: few
D gene: -
V gene: TRBV20-1
CDR3 protein: CSASPTDTQYF
CDR3 DNA: TGCAGTGCTTCGCCCACAGATACGCAGTATTTT

J gene: TRBJ2-3
clone size: -
D gene: -
V gene: TRBV11-2
CDR3 protein: CASSSSPDTQYF
CDR3 DNA: TGTGCCAGCAGCTCCTCCCCAGATACGCAGTATTTT

J gene: TRBJ2-5
clone size: -
D gene: TRBD2
V gene: TRBV30
CDR3 protein: CAWSPFAGRASETQYF
CDR3 DNA: TGTGCCTGGAGTCCCTTCGCCGGGAGGGCCTCAGAGACCCAGTACTTC

J gene: TRBJ2-3
clone size: -
D gene: -
V gene: TRBV5-4
CDR3 protein: CASSSRGSSTDTQYF
CDR3 DNA: TGTGCCAGCAGCTCGCGCGGGTCTAGCACAGATACGCAGTATTTT

J gene: TRBJ1-5
clone size: -
D gene: -
V gene: TRBV19
CDR3 protein: CASSPGTDRQPQHF
CDR3 DNA: TGTGCCAGTAGTCCTGGGACGGATAGACAGCCCCAGCATTTT

J gene: TRBJ2-1
clone size: few
D gene: -
V gene: TRBV29-1
CDR3 protein: CSVRERNEQFF
CDR3 DNA: TGCAGCGTTCGGGAGAGGAATGAGCAGTTCTTC

J gene: TRBJ2-1
clone size: -
D gene: -
V gene: TRBV15
CDR3 protein: CATSRERGLLNEQFF
CDR3 DNA: TGTGCCACCAGCAGAGAACGGGGACTCCTCAATGAGCAGTTCTTC

J gene: TRBJ2-1
clone size: few
D gene: -
V gene: TRBV6-6
CDR3 protein: CASSQDVFSDEQFF
CDR3 DNA: TGTGCCAGCAGCCAAGACGTATTTTCCGATGAGCAGTTCTTC

J gene: TRBJ2-6
clone size: few
D gene: -
V gene: TRBV6-5
CDR3 protein: CASRRRVAGANVLTF
CDR3 DNA: TGTGCCAGCAGACGCAGGGTAGCTGGGGCCAACGTCCTGACTTTC

J gene: TRBJ2-7
clone size: -
D gene: -
V gene: TRBV11-2
CDR3 protein: CASGYLTSSYEQYF
CDR3 DNA: TGTGCCAGCGGATATCTGACAAGCTCCTACGAGCAGTACTTC

J gene: TRBJ2-5
clone size: -
D gene: TRBD1
V gene: TRBV5-4
CDR3 protein: CASSLRTGGGVETQYF
CDR3 DNA: TGTGCCAGCAGCCTCAGGACAGGGGGAGGGGTCGAGACCCAGTACTTC

J gene: TRBJ2-7
clone size: few
D gene: -
V gene: TRBV30
CDR3 protein: CARRTEFSYEQYF
CDR3 DNA: TGTGCCAGAAGGACGGAATTCTCCTACGAGCAGTACTTC

J gene: TRBJ2-3
clone size: few
D gene: TRBD2
V gene: TRBV28
CDR3 protein: CAATLAGGTDTQYF
CDR3 DNA: TGTGCCGCAACACTAGCGGGAGGCACAGATACGCAGTATTTT

J gene: TRBJ2-3
clone size: -
D gene: -
V gene: TRBV23-1
CDR3 protein: CASSQTPGPEAQYF
CDR3 DNA: TGCGCCAGCAGTCAAACTCCGGGCCCGGAGGCGCAGTATTTT

J gene: TRBJ2-5
clone size: -
D gene: -
V gene: TRBV30
CDR3 protein: CAWSGPQETQYF
CDR3 DNA: TGTGCCTGGAGCGGCCCACAAGAGACCCAGTACTTC

J gene: TRBJ2-1
clone size: -
D gene: -
V gene: TRBV21-1
CDR3 protein: CASSKKGLGASGRDEQFF
CDR3 DNA: TGTGCCAGCAGCAAAAAAGGATTGGGGGCTAGCGGGAGAGATGAGCAGTTCTTC

J gene: TRBJ2-1
clone size: -
D gene: -
V gene: TRBV5-1
CDR3 protein: CASSSRDYSEQFF
CDR3 DNA: TGCGCCAGCAGCTCCCGGGATTATAGTGAGCAGTTCTTC

J gene: TRBJ2-4
clone size: few
D gene: -
V gene: TRBV6-5
CDR3 protein: CASSFSDGNIQYF
CDR3 DNA: TGTGCCAGCAGCTTCTCGGACGGAAACATTCAGTACTTC

J gene: TRBJ2-7
clone size: -
D gene: -
V gene: TRBV5-1
CDR3 protein: CASSLETVQPPFQTSYEQYF
CDR3 DNA: TGCGCCAGCAGCTTGGAAACGGTGCAGCCCCCCTTTCAGACCTCCTACGAGCAGTACTTC

J gene: TRBJ2-7
clone size: many
D gene: -
V gene: TRBV14
CDR3 protein: CASSQESGFVNKQYF
CDR3 DNA: TGTGCCAGCAGCCAAGAATCCGGGTTCGTGAACAAGCAGTACTTC

J gene: TRBJ2-7
clone size: -
D gene: -
V gene: TRBV6-1
CDR3 protein: CASSEDSFSYEQYF
CDR3 DNA: TGTGCCAGCAGTGAAGACAGTTTCTCCTACGAGCAGTACTTC

J gene: TRBJ2-7
clone size: -
D gene: -
V gene: TRBV28
CDR3 protein: CASSPQESYEQYF
CDR3 DNA: TGTGCCAGCAGTCCCCAAGAGAGCTACGAGCAGTACTTC

J gene: TRBJ2-5
clone size: -
D gene: TRBD2
V gene: TRBV15
CDR3 protein: CATSRVGLAGQETQYF
CDR3 DNA: TGTGCCACCAGCAGAGTAGGCCTAGCGGGACAAGAGACCCAGTACTTC

J gene: TRBJ2-5
clone size: -
D gene: -
V gene: TRBV29-1
CDR3 protein: CSVPPRTDVGTQYF
CDR3 DNA: TGCAGCGTACCACCGAGGACAGACGTCGGGACCCAGTACTTC

J gene: TRBJ2-2
clone size: -
D gene: -
V gene: TRBV4-1
CDR3 protein: CASSSGPLLTGELFF
CDR3 DNA: TGCGCCAGCAGCTCCGGACCCTTACTCACCGGGGAGCTGTTTTTT

J gene: TRBJ2-5
clone size: -
D gene: -
V gene: TRBV30
CDR3 protein: CAWNRNLQETQYF
CDR3 DNA: TGTGCCTGGAATCGTAACCTCCAAGAGACCCAGTACTTC

J gene: TRBJ2-2
clone size: -
D gene: -
V gene: TRBV5-4
CDR3 protein: CASSPQGISTGELFF
CDR3 DNA: TGTGCCAGCAGCCCACAGGGTATCAGCACCGGGGAGCTGTTTTTT

J gene: TRBJ2-4
clone size: few
D gene: -
V gene: TRBV11-2
CDR3 protein: CASSLAAKNIQYF
CDR3 DNA: TGTGCCAGCAGCCTTGCAGCCAAAAACATTCAGTACTTC

J gene: TRBJ1-2
clone size: many
D gene: TRBD1
V gene: TRBV7-2
CDR3 protein: CASSLSGGGGDGYTF
CDR3 DNA: TGTGCCAGCAGCTTATCAGGGGGCGGAGGGGATGGCTACACCTTC

J gene: TRBJ2-2
clone size: -
D gene: TRBD1
V gene: TRBV18
CDR3 protein: CASSPRTGDTGELFF
CDR3 DNA: TGTGCCAGCTCACCTAGGACAGGGGACACCGGGGAGCTGTTTTTT

J gene: TRBJ1-1
clone size: few
D gene: -
V gene: TRBV5-1
CDR3 protein: CASSPAQGHTEAFF
CDR3 DNA: TGCGCCAGCAGCCCGGCGCAGGGCCACACTGAAGCTTTCTTT

J gene: TRBJ2-7
clone size: few
D gene: TRBD2
V gene: TRBV28
CDR3 protein: CASRASGRTIYEQYF
CDR3 DNA: TGTGCCAGCCGCGCTAGCGGGAGAACTATTTACGAGCAGTACTTC

J gene: TRBJ2-7
clone size: few
D gene: TRBD1
V gene: TRBV11-2
CDR3 protein: CASSFSLSWTGVNYEQYF
CDR3 DNA: TGTGCCAGCAGCTTCTCATTATCCTGGACAGGGGTAAACTACGAGCAGTACTTC

J gene: TRBJ2-1
clone size: -
D gene: -
V gene: TRBV28
CDR3 protein: CASSFQRYSYNEQFF
CDR3 DNA: TGTGCCAGCAGTTTTCAGAGGTACTCCTACAATGAGCAGTTCTTC

J gene: TRBJ1-3
clone size: -
D gene: TRBD1
V gene: TRBV29-1
CDR3 protein: CSVGGQGNTIYF
CDR3 DNA: TGCAGCGTTGGGGGACAGGGAAACACCATATATTTT

J gene: TRBJ1-1
clone size: few
D gene: TRBD1
V gene: TRBV12-5
CDR3 protein: CASGTGTGSNTEAFF
CDR3 DNA: TGTGCTAGTGGTACCGGGACAGGGTCGAACACTGAAGCTTTCTTT

J gene: TRBJ1-6
clone size: -
D gene: -
V gene: TRBV7-9
CDR3 protein: CASSDRAPSSPLHF
CDR3 DNA: TGTGCCAGCAGCGATCGGGCCCCCAGTTCACCCCTCCACTTT

J gene: TRBJ2-5
clone size: -
D gene: TRBD1
V gene: TRBV7-2
CDR3 protein: CASSLASTGQEETQYF
CDR3 DNA: TGTGCCAGCAGCTTAGCGTCGACAGGGCAGGAAGAGACCCAGTACTTC

J gene: TRBJ1-1
clone size: few
D gene: -
V gene: TRBV29-1
CDR3 protein: CSVEFAGLGTEAFF
CDR3 DNA: TGCAGCGTTGAGTTCGCAGGGTTAGGGACTGAAGCTTTCTTT

J gene: TRBJ1-1
clone size: -
D gene: -
V gene: TRBV30
CDR3 protein: CAWSALMNTEAFF
CDR3 DNA: TGTGCCTGGAGTGCACTGATGAACACTGAAGCTTTCTTT

J gene: TRBJ2-2
clone size: few
D gene: TRBD2
V gene: TRBV19
CDR3 protein: CASNRGVSGLGGELFF
CDR3 DNA: TGTGCCAGTAATAGAGGTGTTAGCGGGCTCGGCGGGGAGCTGTTTTTT

J gene: TRBJ2-2
clone size: few
D gene: TRBD1
V gene: TRBV29-1
CDR3 protein: CSVSLGTANTGELFF
CDR3 DNA: TGCAGCGTTTCCTTGGGGACAGCGAACACCGGGGAGCTGTTTTTT